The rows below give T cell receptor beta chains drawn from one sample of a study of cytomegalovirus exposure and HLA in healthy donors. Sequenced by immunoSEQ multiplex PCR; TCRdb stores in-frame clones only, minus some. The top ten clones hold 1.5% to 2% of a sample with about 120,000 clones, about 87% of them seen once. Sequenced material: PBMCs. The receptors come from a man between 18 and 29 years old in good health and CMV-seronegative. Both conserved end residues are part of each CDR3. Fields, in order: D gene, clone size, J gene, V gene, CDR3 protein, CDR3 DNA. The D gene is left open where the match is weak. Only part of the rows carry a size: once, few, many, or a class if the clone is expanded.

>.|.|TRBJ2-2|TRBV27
CASSFSQANTGELFF
TGTGCCAGCAGTTTCTCGCAGGCGAACACCGGGGAGCTGTTTTTT
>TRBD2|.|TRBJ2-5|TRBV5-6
CASSLVRTSGSETQYF
TGTGCCAGCAGCTTGGTTAGGACTAGCGGGAGTGAGACCCAGTACTTC
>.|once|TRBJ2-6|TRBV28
CASSFDLENPLGANVLTF
TGTGCCAGCAGTTTTGATCTCGAGAATCCTCTGGGGGCCAACGTCCTGACTTTC
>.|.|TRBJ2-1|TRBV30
CAWSLPSNYNEQFF
TGTGCCTGGAGTCTCCCTAGCAACTACAATGAGCAGTTCTTC
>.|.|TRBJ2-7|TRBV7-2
CASSLPRTASYEQYF
TGTGCCAGCAGCTTGCCTAGGACAGCCTCCTACGAGCAGTACTTC
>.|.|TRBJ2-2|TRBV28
CASRLQGQNTGELFF
TGTGCCAGCAGGTTACAGGGCCAGAACACCGGGGAGCTGTTTTTT
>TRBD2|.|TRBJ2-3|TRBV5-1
CASSLAGGKRTDTQYF
TGCGCCAGCAGCTTGGCCGGGGGGAAACGCACAGATACGCAGTATTTT
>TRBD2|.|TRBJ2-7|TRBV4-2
CASSQDLFPAGGPVFEQYF
TGTGCCAGCAGCCAAGATCTGTTCCCAGCGGGAGGGCCAGTCTTCGAGCAGTACTTC
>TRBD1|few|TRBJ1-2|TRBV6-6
CASSYVQGADYGYTF
TGTGCCAGCAGTTACGTCCAGGGGGCAGACTATGGCTACACCTTC
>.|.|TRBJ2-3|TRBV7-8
CASSLVGRRDTQYF
TGTGCCAGCAGCTTAGTGGGCAGGCGAGATACGCAGTATTTT
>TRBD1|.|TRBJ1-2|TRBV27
CASSLYEGAGGYTF
TGTGCCAGCAGTTTATACGAGGGGGCTGGGGGCTACACCTTC
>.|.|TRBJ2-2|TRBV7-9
CASSFLTGELFF
TGTGCCAGCAGCTTTCTGACCGGGGAGCTGTTTTTT
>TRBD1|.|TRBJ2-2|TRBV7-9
CASSQGQAPGELFF
TGTGCCAGCAGCCAGGGACAGGCTCCCGGGGAGCTGTTTTTT
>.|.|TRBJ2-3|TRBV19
CASTARVRTDTQYF
TGTGCCAGTACAGCCCGGGTTCGGACAGATACGCAGTATTTT
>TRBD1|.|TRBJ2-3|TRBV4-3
CASSQGDRVADTQYF
TGCGCCAGCAGCCAAGGAGACAGGGTTGCAGATACGCAGTATTTT
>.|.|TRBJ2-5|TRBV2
CASQYQETQYF
TGTGCCAGCCAGTACCAAGAGACCCAGTACTTC
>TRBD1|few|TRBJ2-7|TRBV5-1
CASSLRRTGDEQYF
TGCGCCAGCAGCTTACGGAGGACAGGTGACGAGCAGTACTTC
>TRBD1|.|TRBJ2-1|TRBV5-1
CASSLGTGSYNEQFF
TGCGCCAGCAGCCTGGGGACAGGCTCCTACAATGAGCAGTTCTTC
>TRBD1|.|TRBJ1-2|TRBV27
CASSLSGQGYGYTF
TGTGCCAGCAGTCTATCCGGACAGGGGTATGGCTACACCTTC
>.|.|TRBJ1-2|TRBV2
CASSTGLVSGYTF
TGTGCCAGCTCGACAGGCTTGGTGTCGGGCTACACCTTC
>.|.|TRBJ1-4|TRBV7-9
CASSAAGHEKLFF
TGTGCCAGCAGCGCGGCGGGGCATGAAAAACTGTTTTTT
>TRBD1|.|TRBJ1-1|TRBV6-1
CASSLTGVEAFF
TGTGCCAGCAGCCTTACAGGGGTTGAAGCTTTCTTT
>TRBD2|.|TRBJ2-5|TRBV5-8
CASRRPGLAGRETQYF
TGTGCCAGCAGACGGCCGGGACTAGCGGGAAGAGAGACCCAGTACTTC
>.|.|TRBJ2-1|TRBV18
CASSPAGTFSYNEQFF
TGTGCCAGCTCACCTGCCGGGACATTCTCCTACAATGAGCAGTTCTTC
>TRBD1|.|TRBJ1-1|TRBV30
CAWGMDRVKTEAFF
TGTGCCTGGGGTATGGACAGGGTAAAAACTGAAGCTTTCTTT
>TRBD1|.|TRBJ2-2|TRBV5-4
CASSYSGTATGELFF
TGTGCCAGCAGCTACTCCGGGACAGCTACCGGGGAGCTGTTTTTT
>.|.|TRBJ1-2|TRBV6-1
CASSEALLNAGRAYGYTF
TGTGCCAGCAGTGAAGCGCTTTTGAACGCAGGGAGGGCCTATGGCTACACCTTC
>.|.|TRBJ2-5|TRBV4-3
CASSRGPGVGETQYF
TGCGCCAGCAGCCGCGGACCCGGGGTGGGGGAGACCCAGTACTTC
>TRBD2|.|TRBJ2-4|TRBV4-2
CASSQATAGVAKNIQYF
TGTGCCAGCAGCCAAGCAACAGCGGGAGTGGCCAAAAACATTCAGTACTTC
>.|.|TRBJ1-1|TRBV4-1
CASSQVWGRTEAFF
TGCGCCAGCAGCCAAGTGTGGGGGCGGACTGAAGCTTTCTTT
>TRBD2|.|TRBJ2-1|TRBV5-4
CASSLTSGAYNEQFF
TGTGCCAGCAGTTTGACTAGCGGGGCGTACAATGAGCAGTTCTTC
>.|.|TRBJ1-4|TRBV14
CASSARTGGGEKLFF
TGTGCCAGCAGCGCCCGGACTGGGGGAGGAGAAAAACTGTTTTTT
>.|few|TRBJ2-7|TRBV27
CASSPRRGGRYEQYF
TGTGCCAGCAGTCCCCGGAGGGGGGGTCGGTACGAGCAGTACTTC
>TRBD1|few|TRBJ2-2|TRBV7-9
CASRDDRVGTGELFF
TGTGCCAGCAGGGACGACAGGGTTGGCACCGGGGAGCTGTTTTTT
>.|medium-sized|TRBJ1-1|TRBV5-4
CASSLVGGNTEAFF
TGTGCCAGCAGCTTGGTCGGGGGTAACACTGAAGCTTTCTTT
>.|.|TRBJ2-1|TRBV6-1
CASSEDRDSYNEQFF
TGTGCCAGCAGTGAAGACAGGGATTCCTACAATGAGCAGTTCTTC
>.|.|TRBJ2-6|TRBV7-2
CASSFRRQGGGANVLTF
TGTGCCAGCAGCTTTCGTCGGCAGGGTGGCGGGGCCAACGTCCTGACTTTC
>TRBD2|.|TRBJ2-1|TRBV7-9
CASSSPIVIAGPYNEQFF
TGTGCCAGCAGCTCACCTATTGTAATAGCGGGGCCGTACAATGAGCAGTTCTTC
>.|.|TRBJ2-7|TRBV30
CAWGRTAFYEQYF
TGTGCCTGGGGAAGGACAGCTTTCTACGAGCAGTACTTC
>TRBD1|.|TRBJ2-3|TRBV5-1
CASSLGQGKLTDTQYF
TGCGCCAGCAGCTTGGGACAGGGGAAACTCACAGATACGCAGTATTTT
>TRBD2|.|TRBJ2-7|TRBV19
CASSSSGRGPYEQYF
TGTGCCAGTAGCAGTAGCGGGAGAGGTCCCTACGAGCAGTACTTC
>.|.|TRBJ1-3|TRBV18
CASSPRDLANTIYF
TGTGCCAGCTCACCACGGGACTTGGCCAACACCATATATTTT
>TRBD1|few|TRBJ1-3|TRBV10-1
CASNGTGENTIYF
TGCGCCAGCAACGGGACAGGGGAGAACACCATATATTTT
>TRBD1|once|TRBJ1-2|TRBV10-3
CAISDGGTGENYGYTF
TGTGCCATCAGTGATGGGGGGACAGGAGAGAACTATGGCTACACCTTC
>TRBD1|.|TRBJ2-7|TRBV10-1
CASRDRGRVYEQYF
TGCGCCAGCAGGGACAGGGGAAGGGTCTACGAGCAGTACTTC
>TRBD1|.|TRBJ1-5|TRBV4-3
CASSQDYRGGNQPQHF
TGCGCCAGCAGCCAAGATTACAGGGGTGGCAATCAGCCCCAGCATTTT
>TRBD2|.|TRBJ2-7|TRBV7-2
CASSPERGTNPYNIYEQYF
TGTGCCAGCAGTCCGGAGCGGGGGACTAATCCATATAACATCTACGAGCAGTACTTC
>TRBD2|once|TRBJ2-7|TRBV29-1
CSVGQRGVGYEQYF
TGCAGCGTTGGCCAGCGGGGGGTCGGCTACGAGCAGTACTTC
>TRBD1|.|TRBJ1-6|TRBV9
CASSAQTGSNSPLHF
TGTGCCAGCAGCGCGCAGACAGGGAGTAATTCACCCCTCCACTTT
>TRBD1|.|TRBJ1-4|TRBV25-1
CASSAEGARTNEKLFF
TGTGCCAGCAGTGCGGAGGGGGCGAGAACTAATGAAAAACTGTTTTTT
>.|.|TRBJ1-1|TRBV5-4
CASSPGGGSMNTEAFF
TGTGCCAGCAGCCCGGGGGGGGGCTCCATGAACACTGAAGCTTTCTTT
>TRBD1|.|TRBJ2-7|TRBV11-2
CASSVRPGQTTYEQYF
TGTGCCAGCAGCGTCCGCCCGGGACAGACGACCTACGAGCAGTACTTC
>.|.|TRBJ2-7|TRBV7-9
CASTALTAYPYEQYF
TGTGCCAGCACCGCTTTGACAGCTTACCCCTACGAGCAGTACTTC
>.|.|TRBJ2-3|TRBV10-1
CASSQGVGTDTQYF
TGCGCCAGCAGTCAAGGGGTTGGCACAGATACGCAGTATTTT
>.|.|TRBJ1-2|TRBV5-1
CASSLDSKDYGYTF
TGCGCCAGCAGCTTGGACAGTAAAGACTATGGCTACACCTTC